A selection of T cell receptor beta chains follows, all from one sample in a study of CD8+ T cells in alopecia areata. Measured with immunoSEQ multiplex PCR; TCRdb has only the in-frame clones, and not every one. The sample holds roughly 200,000 clones; about 40% are singletons and the top ten take 2% to 3%. This sample comprised CD4+ T cells sorted from blood, obtained around week 37, from a patient treated with tofacitinib. The receptors stem from a human donor with alopecia areata. Both conserved end residues are part of each CDR3. Each record gives: CDR3 DNA, CDR3 protein, V gene, J gene, clone size, D gene. The D gene is left open where the match is weak. Clone size is given for some rows only: seen once, a few or many times, or a class if the clone is expanded.

cdr3_nt: TGTGCCAGCAGATCTACCAAAAACATTCAGTACTTC; cdr3_aa: CASRSTKNIQYF; v_call: TRBV27; j_call: TRBJ2-4; clone_size: few; d_call: -
cdr3_nt: TGCAGCGTTCCTGACAGGGGGCGGAATACGCAGTATTTT; cdr3_aa: CSVPDRGRNTQYF; v_call: TRBV29-1; j_call: TRBJ2-3; clone_size: -; d_call: TRBD1
cdr3_nt: TGTGCCAGCAGCCAAGACGGCTTGCCCCAGCATTTT; cdr3_aa: CASSQDGLPQHF; v_call: TRBV14; j_call: TRBJ1-5; clone_size: few; d_call: -
cdr3_nt: TGTGCCAGCAGCCCCATACAACAGGGGCGAGGAGCTTTCTTT; cdr3_aa: CASSPIQQGRGAFF; v_call: TRBV6-6; j_call: TRBJ1-1; clone_size: -; d_call: TRBD1
cdr3_nt: TGTGCCAGTCGCCTACTAGAGAATGAGCAGTTCTTC; cdr3_aa: CASRLLENEQFF; v_call: TRBV7-2; j_call: TRBJ2-1; clone_size: many; d_call: -
cdr3_nt: TGTGCCAGCAGTTACTCGTCCCCGCAACGGAGTGAGCAGTTCTTC; cdr3_aa: CASSYSSPQRSEQFF; v_call: TRBV6-5; j_call: TRBJ2-1; clone_size: -; d_call: -
cdr3_nt: TGCGCCAGCAGCTCAGGGGACTCCTACGAGCAGTACTTC; cdr3_aa: CASSSGDSYEQYF; v_call: TRBV5-1; j_call: TRBJ2-7; clone_size: -; d_call: -
cdr3_nt: TGTGCCAGCAGCTTTGCTCCAACTGGGGCCAACGTCCTGACTTTC; cdr3_aa: CASSFAPTGANVLTF; v_call: TRBV7-2; j_call: TRBJ2-6; clone_size: -; d_call: -
cdr3_nt: TGTGCCAGCACTGGTCCATGGGGACGCTACGAGCAGTACTTC; cdr3_aa: CASTGPWGRYEQYF; v_call: TRBV2; j_call: TRBJ2-7; clone_size: -; d_call: -
cdr3_nt: TGTGCCAGCAGTGAAGGGGGCAGACGGAGCAATCAGCCCCAGCATTTT; cdr3_aa: CASSEGGRRSNQPQHF; v_call: TRBV2; j_call: TRBJ1-5; clone_size: -; d_call: -
cdr3_nt: TGTGCCAGCAGCGTAGTTGAGGGACGCACAGATACGCAGTATTTT; cdr3_aa: CASSVVEGRTDTQYF; v_call: TRBV9; j_call: TRBJ2-3; clone_size: few; d_call: -
cdr3_nt: TGTGCCAGCAGCGTGTCGACGGAATCTAACTATGGCTACACCTTC; cdr3_aa: CASSVSTESNYGYTF; v_call: TRBV9; j_call: TRBJ1-2; clone_size: -; d_call: -
cdr3_nt: TGTGCCAGCATGACAGGCCGGACGACCTACGAGCAGTACTTC; cdr3_aa: CASMTGRTTYEQYF; v_call: TRBV6-5; j_call: TRBJ2-7; clone_size: -; d_call: -
cdr3_nt: TGCAGCGTTGGGACAGGGAGGTACGAGCAGTACTTC; cdr3_aa: CSVGTGRYEQYF; v_call: TRBV29-1; j_call: TRBJ2-7; clone_size: -; d_call: TRBD1
cdr3_nt: TGTGCCAGCTCACCGGCGGCACAAGAGACCCAGTACTTC; cdr3_aa: CASSPAAQETQYF; v_call: TRBV18; j_call: TRBJ2-5; clone_size: few; d_call: -
cdr3_nt: TGTGCCAGCAGTTCCTTACCTTCCTACGAGCAGTACTTC; cdr3_aa: CASSSLPSYEQYF; v_call: TRBV27; j_call: TRBJ2-7; clone_size: -; d_call: -
cdr3_nt: TGTGCCAGCAGTCGTAGACAGGGGAGCTACACCTTC; cdr3_aa: CASSRRQGSYTF; v_call: TRBV6-5; j_call: TRBJ1-2; clone_size: few; d_call: TRBD1
cdr3_nt: TGCAGCGTTGAAGAACGGGCCTTAAGCGGGCAGTATTTT; cdr3_aa: CSVEERALSGQYF; v_call: TRBV29-1; j_call: TRBJ2-3; clone_size: -; d_call: -
cdr3_nt: TGTGCCAGCAGCCTACAAGAGACCCAGTACTTC; cdr3_aa: CASSLQETQYF; v_call: TRBV7-9; j_call: TRBJ2-5; clone_size: few; d_call: -
cdr3_nt: TGCAGCGTGAGGACAGGGAACGAGCAGTACTTC; cdr3_aa: CSVRTGNEQYF; v_call: TRBV29-1; j_call: TRBJ2-7; clone_size: -; d_call: TRBD1
cdr3_nt: TGTGCCAGCAGCTCCCTGGGGAGGGAGACCCAGTACTTC; cdr3_aa: CASSSLGRETQYF; v_call: TRBV5-8; j_call: TRBJ2-5; clone_size: many; d_call: -
cdr3_nt: TGTGCCAGCAGCAAAAAAGGGTTGACTGCCAGCACAGATACGCAGTATTTT; cdr3_aa: CASSKKGLTASTDTQYF; v_call: TRBV11-2; j_call: TRBJ2-3; clone_size: many; d_call: -
cdr3_nt: TGCGCCAGCAGCCCGGGACTAGCGGGATCAGGAGATACGCAGTATTTT; cdr3_aa: CASSPGLAGSGDTQYF; v_call: TRBV5-1; j_call: TRBJ2-3; clone_size: -; d_call: TRBD2
cdr3_nt: TGCAGCGTTGCTGGACTAGCGGGAACCGGGGAGCTGTTTTTT; cdr3_aa: CSVAGLAGTGELFF; v_call: TRBV29-1; j_call: TRBJ2-2; clone_size: -; d_call: TRBD2
cdr3_nt: TGCAGCGGGAAAACAGGCACAGATACGCAGTATTTT; cdr3_aa: CSGKTGTDTQYF; v_call: TRBV29-1; j_call: TRBJ2-3; clone_size: -; d_call: -